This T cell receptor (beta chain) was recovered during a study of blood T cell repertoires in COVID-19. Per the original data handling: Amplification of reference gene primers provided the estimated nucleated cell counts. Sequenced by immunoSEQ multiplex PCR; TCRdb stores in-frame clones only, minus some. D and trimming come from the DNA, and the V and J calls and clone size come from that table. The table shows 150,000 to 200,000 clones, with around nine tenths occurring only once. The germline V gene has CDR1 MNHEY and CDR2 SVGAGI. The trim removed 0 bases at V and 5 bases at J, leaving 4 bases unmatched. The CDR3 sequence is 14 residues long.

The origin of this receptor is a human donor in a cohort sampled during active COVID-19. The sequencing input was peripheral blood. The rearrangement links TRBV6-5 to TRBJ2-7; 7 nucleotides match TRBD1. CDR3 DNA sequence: TGTGCCAGCAGTTACTCGATGCAGGGGGACGAGCAGTACTTC. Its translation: CASSYSMQGDEQYF.